These 23 T cell receptor beta chains were sequenced from one sample in a study of tumor-infiltrating lymphocytes in localized non-small cell lung cancer. Data came from immunoSEQ multiplex PCR; TCRdb stores just in-frame clones and leaves some out. Of 20,000 to 30,000 clones listed, 55% to 75% were seen once; the top ten hold about 15%. Material: lung tumor tissue. The origin of the receptors is a human donor with non-small cell lung cancer.

This clone was seen just once. The chain is built from TRBV7-4 and TRBJ2-7; 7 nucleotides match TRBD2. With V trimmed by 5 bases and J by 1 base, 8 bases remained unmatched. The germline gives CDR1 SGHVT, CDR2 SQSDAQ. The CDR3 contains 15 residues. CDR3 DNA: TGTGCCAGCAGCCCTCGGGACTACTCTTCCTACGAGCAGTACTTC. The encoded protein is CASSPRDYSSYEQYF.

This clone was seen a few times. The genes are TRBV10-3 and TRBJ2-1; D may be TRBD1 (6 bases). Germline values: CDR1 ENHRY, CDR2 SYGVKD. V was shortened by 2 bases and J by 1 base, with 15 bases between the two germline ends. The CDR3 has 17 residues. The CDR3, as DNA: TGTGCCATCAGTGAGCCGCCAACCGGGACATCCTACAATGAGCAGTTCTTC. Protein product: CAISEPPTGTSYNEQFF.

V gene TRBV14 combines with J gene TRBJ2-7; D not certain. V was trimmed by 1 base and J by 1 base, leaving 5 bases between them. The CDR3 length is 13 residues. CDR1 is SGHDN, CDR2 FVKESK, per germline. CDR3 loop: CASSQVASYEQYF. The DNA for the CDR3 is TGTGCCAGCAGCCAAGTAGCATCCTACGAGCAGTACTTC. The full variable domain, rest sourced from reference TRBV14 and TRBJ2-7, is EAGVTQFPSHSVIEKGQTVTLRCDPISGHDNLYWYRRVMGKEIKFLLHFVKESKQDESGMPNNRFLAERTGGTYSTLKVQPAELEDSGVYFCASSQVASYEQYFGPGTRLTVT.

The chain employs TRBV28 and TRBJ1-5; D uncertain. Germline lookup yields CDR1 MDHEN and CDR2 SYDVKM. This CDR3 is 14 amino acids long. Deletions cut 7 bases from V and 5 bases from J, with 15 bases between. The CDR3 region is CASIWENGHQPQHF. In DNA, the CDR3 is TGTGCCAGCATTTGGGAGAACGGACATCAGCCCCAGCATTTT.

This clone was recorded a few times. The rearrangement joins TRBV4-3 to TRBJ1-4, with TRBD1 identical over 8 bases. The CDR3 has 16 amino acids. Per the germline V gene, CDR1 is LGHNA and CDR2 is YSLEER. V was clipped by 3 bases and J by 8 bases; unmatched bases: 11. In DNA, the CDR3 is TGCGCCAGCAGCCATTCCTGGACAGGGCAGGCGGAAAAACTGTTTTTT. Translation: CASSHSWTGQAEKLFF.

The J gene is TRBJ1-5, the V gene TRBV19, with TRBD1 as a possible D gene (6 bases). Trimming removed 5 bases at V and 6 bases at J, with 14 bases between. Germline assignment: CDR1 LNHDA and CDR2 SQIVND (reference sequence). This CDR3 region has 14 residues. For the CDR3, the DNA is TGTGCCAGTAGTGCCCGACAGGCGTCTCAGCCCCAGCATTTT. It is translated as CASSARQASQPQHF.

J is TRBJ2-7 and V is TRBV6-4, with D perhaps assigned TRBD1 or TRBD2 (5 bases each). The CDR3 spans 14 residues. The V end was cut by 6 bases, the J end by 2 bases, with 14 bases between. Per the germline V gene, CDR1 is MRHNA and CDR2 is SNTAGT. The CDR3: CASSPGADTYEQYF. The CDR3 coding sequence is TGTGCCAGCAGCCCCGGGGCGGATACCTACGAGCAGTACTTC.

The chain recombines TRBV16 with TRBJ1-2; D is unresolved. The V and J ends lost 0 bases and 6 bases respectively, with 11 bases between them. This CDR3 spans 14 amino acids. From germline, CDR1 is KGHSY and CDR2 FQNENV. In DNA form, the CDR3 reads TGTGCCAGCAGCCAATCGAAGAACAGAAATGGCTACACCTTC. It codes for CASSQSKNRNGYTF.

The chain carries TRBV6-6 and TRBJ2-3, with D possibly matching TRBD2 (5 bases). The CDR3 extends over 13 amino acids. The V gene lost 7 bases and the J gene lost 5 bases, with 13 bases spanning the gap. Germline CDR1 MNHNY, CDR2 SVGAGI (reference sequence). The CDR3 DNA sequence: TGTGCCAGCACCCTCGCTCGGGGAGATACGCAGTATTTT. As protein: CASTLARGDTQYF.

The rearrangement links TRBV18 to TRBJ2-4; no reliable D call. The V and J ends lost 6 bases and 1 base respectively, with 16 bases between them. Germline V lookup: CDR1 KGHSH, CDR2 LQKENI. The CDR3 contains 16 residues. Here the CDR3 reads CASSSGKSLAKNIQYF. CDR3 sequence (DNA): TGTGCCAGCTCCTCGGGTAAAAGCCTGGCCAAAAACATTCAGTACTTC. The full variable domain, completed using reference TRBV18 and TRBJ2-4, is NAGVMQNPRHLVRRRGQEARLRCSPMKGHSHVYWYRQLPEEGLKFMVYLQKENIIDESGMPKERFSAEFPKEGPSILRIQQVVRGDSAAYFCASSSGKSLAKNIQYFGAGTRLSVL.

As for this clone: Germline is not matched at one junction end, which may reflect a read error. The sample contains more than one DNA sequence encoding this CDR3. The J gene is TRBJ1-1, the V gene TRBV5-1, with a tentative D call TRBD1 (6 bases). The CDR3 covers 12 residues. Per the germline V gene, CDR1 is SGHRS and CDR2 is YFSETQ. CDR3 in DNA: TGTGCCAGCAGCTTGAGGGGGGCTGAAGCTTTCTTT. It encodes CASSLRGAEAFF.

The V call is TRBV7-9, the J call TRBJ2-3; the D gene is possibly TRBD2 (5 bases). Trimming stripped 7 bases from V and 0 bases from J, with 11 bases between. This CDR3 has 14 residues. In germline, CDR1 is SEHNR, CDR2 FQNEAQ (reference sequence). This CDR3 reads CASTSWESTDTQYF. DNA for the CDR3: TGTGCCAGCACCTCCTGGGAGAGCACAGATACGCAGTATTTT.

The CDR3 region has the DNA TGTGCCAGCAGCCAAAGACAGGGCAACAATTCACCCCTCCACTTT. Encoded protein: CASSQRQGNNSPLHF. This sequence joins TRBV7-6 and TRBJ1-6; 7 bases agree with TRBD1. Germline V lookup: CDR1 SGHVS, CDR2 FNYEAQ. V was clipped by 5 bases and J by 7 bases; unmatched bases: 8. The CDR3 spans 15 residues.

This clone was seen just once. This chain links TRBV28 with TRBJ1-5; D is unclear. Germline lookup yields CDR1 MDHEN and CDR2 SYDVKM. The CDR3 is made up of 13 amino acids. The V end lost 6 bases, the J end lost 7 bases, and 13 bases lay between the germline ends. The CDR3 bases are TGTGCCAGCAGGGACGTCGGCGGACAGCCCCAGCATTTT. This sequence encodes CASRDVGGQPQHF. The variable domain in full, completed from reference TRBV28 and TRBJ1-5, reads DVKVTQSSRYLVKRTGEKVFLECVQDMDHENMFWYRQDPGLGLRLIYFSYDVKMKEKGDIPEGYSVSREKKERFSLILESASTNQTSMYLCASRDVGGQPQHFGDGTRLSIL.

This clone showed up just a few times. The chain recombines TRBV19 with TRBJ2-1; D ambiguous. The V gene's germline CDR1 is LNHDA and CDR2 SQIVND (reference sequence). The CDR3 spans 13 residues. The germline V and J ends were trimmed by 3 bases and 3 bases, with 6 bases remaining between them. The CDR3 DNA follows: TGTGCCAGTAGTATCGCATACTACAATGAGCAGTTCTTC. Translation: CASSIAYYNEQFF.

The rearrangement uses TRBV7-8 and TRBJ2-7; D gene unclear. The V gene's germline CDR1 is SGHVS and CDR2 FQNEAQ. The CDR3 totals 14 residues. V was pared by 1 base and J by 5 bases, with 12 bases between. CDR3: CASSLGQRLDEQYF. CDR3 bases: TGTGCCAGCAGCTTAGGACAACGGCTGGACGAGCAGTACTTC.

CDR3 protein: CASSSPRVYQAGWADTQYF. The CDR3 bases are TGTGCCAGCAGCTCCCCTAGGGTTTATCAAGCGGGATGGGCGGATACGCAGTATTTT. J is TRBJ2-3 and V is TRBV13, with TRBD2 matching over 7 bases. Germline V gives CDR1 PRHDT, CDR2 FYEKMQ (reference sequence). This CDR3 contains 19 residues. The J segment lost 6 bases and the V segment lost 4 bases, leaving 22 bases of the junction unmatched.

The chain has TRBV19 and TRBJ1-5; D remains ambiguous. The V end was cut by 9 bases, the J end by 2 bases, with 11 bases between. There are 13 residues in the CDR3. Per germline, CDR1 LNHDA and CDR2 SQIVND (reference sequence). For the CDR3, the DNA is TGTGCCAGCAGGTCCGTCCGCAATCAGCCCCAGCATTTT. Protein product: CASRSVRNQPQHF.

The J gene is TRBJ1-5, the V gene TRBV19, with TRBD1 identical over 9 bases. CDR1 is LNHDA, CDR2 SQIVND, per germline (reference sequence). Trimming removed 5 bases from V and 5 bases from J; junction bases left unmatched: 7. The CDR3 has 15 amino acids. The CDR3 DNA is TGTGCCAGTAGTCCAACCGGACAGGGGTATCAGCCCCAGCATTTT. Translating gives CASSPTGQGYQPQHF.

The chain combines TRBV10-2 with TRBJ2-2, with D tentatively TRBD2 (6 bases). Germline-derived CDR1 and CDR2 are WSHSY and SAAADI. Between the trimmed V and J ends, which lost 8 bases and 0 bases, there was a span of 7 bases. There are 13 residues in the CDR3. CDR3 nucleotides: TGCGCCAGCGGAGGGGCGAACACCGGGGAGCTGTTTTTT. It specifies CASGGANTGELFF.

This sequence joins TRBV27 and TRBJ2-2; unclear D gene. There are 14 residues in the CDR3. Per germline, CDR1 MNHEY and CDR2 SMNVEV (reference sequence). V lost 5 bases, J lost 5 bases, and 12 bases lay in between. Here the CDR3 reads CASSNPGLTGELFF. DNA for the CDR3: TGTGCCAGCAGTAACCCGGGTCTGACCGGGGAGCTGTTTTTT.

This clone was seen a single time. This chain uses TRBV5-1 with TRBJ2-7; D tentatively fits TRBD1 or TRBD2 (5 bases each). V lost 5 bases to trimming and J lost 1 base, with 19 bases between them. The CDR3 covers 16 residues. Germline V CDR1 and CDR2: SGHRS, YFSETQ. CDR3 loop: CASSNPGTGPSYEQYF. CDR3 bases: TGCGCCAGCAGTAATCCGGGAACAGGACCTTCCTACGAGCAGTACTTC.

The chain couples TRBV20-1 to TRBJ1-2, with D perhaps matching TRBD1 (5 bases). Looked up from germline, CDR1 is DFQATT and CDR2 is SNEGSKA (reference sequence). The CDR3 is made up of 11 amino acids. V was cut by 3 bases and J by 3 bases, with 5 bases left in between. CDR3 residues: CSARGDYGYTF. The CDR3 DNA reads TGCAGTGCTAGGGGGGACTATGGCTACACCTTC.